The 21 T cell receptor beta chains reported below all come from one sample, sequenced in a study of CD8 T cells in Susac syndrome. The RNA, roughly 0.5 to 1 ug, was put through reverse transcription using random hexamers. TCRdb recomputed calls from the immunoSEQ multiplex PCR reads with MiXCR, one row per CDR3 protein. The sample shows some 260,000 distinct CDR3 sequences, 70% to 90% of them seen only once. Sequences were obtained from CD8+ T cells from PBMCs. The receptor source for this set is a human donor with multiple sclerosis.

This rearrangement joins TRBV9 to TRBJ2-3; D is unresolved. Germline values: CDR1 SGDLS, CDR2 YYNGEE. This CDR3 region has 14 residues. V was clipped by 2 bases and J by 0 bases, with 7 bases between them. CDR3 nucleotides: TGTGCCAGCAGCGTGGCCCTCAGCACAGATACGCAGTATTTT. It encodes CASSVALSTDTQYF.

CDR3 sequence reads: CASSFTPRDPSGANVLTF. CDR3 DNA sequence: TGTGCCAGCAGTTTTACCCCGAGGGATCCCTCTGGGGCCAACGTCCTGACTTTC. The rearrangement joins TRBV7-9 to TRBJ2-6, with a possible D match to TRBD2 (5 bases). V was pared by 6 bases and J by 0 bases, with 18 bases between. The CDR3 has 18 residues. Germline CDR1 reads SEHNR; CDR2 reads FQNEAQ (reference sequence).

This clonotype appeared once. The chain uses TRBV7-9 and TRBJ1-2; unclear D gene. Trimming took 0 bases from V and 6 from J, leaving 8 bases between them. Germline V gives CDR1 SEHNR, CDR2 FQNEAQ (reference sequence). The length of the CDR3 is 13 residues. The DNA of the CDR3 is TGTGCCAGCAGCTTAGCCGGTAGTGATGGCTACACCTTC. This sequence encodes CASSLAGSDGYTF. Full variable domain (remainder filled in from reference TRBV7-9 and TRBJ1-2): DTGVSQNPRHKITKRGQNVTFRCDPISEHNRLYWYRQTLGQGPEFLTYFQNEAQLEKSRLLSDRFSAERPKGSFSTLEIQRTEQGDSAMYLCASSLAGSDGYTFGSGTRLTVV.

Only a few counts were recorded for this clonotype. The chain is built from TRBV2 and TRBJ1-2; tentatively, D is TRBD1 (5 bases). Germline CDR1 SNHLY, CDR2 FYNNEI. This CDR3 contains 14 residues. The germline V and J ends were trimmed by 8 bases and 5 bases, with 18 bases remaining between them. This CDR3 reads CASPCRGGTYGYTF. The CDR3 DNA reads TGTGCCAGCCCTTGCCGAGGAGGGACGTATGGCTACACCTTC.

This rearrangement joins TRBV29-1 to TRBJ2-3, with 9 nucleotides matching TRBD2. The V segment lost 4 bases and the J segment 1 base; nucleotides outside the gene matches: 0. Germline loops: CDR1 SQVTM, CDR2 ANQGSEA. CDR3 length: 13 amino acids. The chain's CDR3 is CSVGTSGTDTQYF. For the CDR3, the DNA is TGCAGCGTTGGGACTAGCGGCACAGATACGCAGTATTTT.

The V and J genes are TRBV29-1 and TRBJ2-7, with 9 nucleotides matching TRBD1. This CDR3 spans 12 amino acids. The J segment lost 12 bases and the V segment lost 7 bases, leaving 13 bases of the junction unmatched. Germline V gene sequence: CDR1 SQVTM, CDR2 ANQGSEA. CDR3 in DNA: TGCAGCGCCAAATTCCGAGGACAGGGGAGGTACTTC. Its protein product is CSAKFRGQGRYF.

This clonotype has only a few counts. The V and J genes are TRBV27 and TRBJ1-1; 7 nucleotides agree with TRBD1. Unmatched junction bases numbered 1, after V lost 2 bases and J lost 1 base. Germline loops: CDR1 MNHEY, CDR2 SMNVEV (reference sequence). The CDR3 has 14 amino acids. As DNA, the CDR3 is TGTGCCAGCAGTTTAAGGGGGCCGAACACTGAAGCTTTCTTT. Amino acids: CASSLRGPNTEAFF.

The chain has TRBV3-1 and TRBJ2-7, with TRBD2 identical over 8 bases. Germline V gene data show CDR1 as LGHDT and CDR2 as YNNKEL (reference sequence). The CDR3 runs 17 residues. V lost 1 base and J lost 1; bases outside the gene matches: 9. In DNA, the CDR3 is TGTGCCAGCAGCCAAGGAGTTGGGACTAGGCGATCCTACGAGCAGTACTTC. Encoded protein: CASSQGVGTRRSYEQYF.

This chain joins TRBV20-1 and TRBJ2-7, with 7 bases identical to TRBD1. The trim removed 2 bases at V and 3 bases at J, leaving 22 bases unmatched. Per the germline V gene, CDR1 is DFQATT and CDR2 is SNEGSKA (reference sequence). The CDR3 extends over 19 amino acids. CDR3 nucleotides: TGCAGTGCTAGATTCTCCCTGAGCACAACACAGGGGTACGTCTACGAGCAGTACTTC. The encoded protein is CSARFSLSTTQGYVYEQYF.

The chain links TRBV28 to TRBJ2-3, with 11 nucleotides matching TRBD1. The CDR3 is 16 residues long. Germline V gene data show CDR1 as MDHEN and CDR2 as SYDVKM. V shed 4 bases, J shed 2 bases, and the junction held 5 bases outside the gene matches. In DNA, the CDR3 is TGTGCCAGCAGTTCCGGACAGGGGGCGTTCACAGATACGCAGTATTTT. Its translation: CASSSGQGAFTDTQYF.

The chain joins TRBV7-6 to TRBJ2-3, with 11 bases matching TRBD2. Germline V CDR1 and CDR2: SGHVS, FNYEAQ. Trimming removed 5 bases from V and 0 bases from J; junction bases left unmatched: 7. This CDR3 region has 17 residues. CDR3 nucleotides: TGTGCCAGCAGCGTCGGACTAGCGGGTTTAAGCACAGATACGCAGTATTTT. Residues: CASSVGLAGLSTDTQYF.

The rearrangement links TRBV2 to TRBJ2-7; 11 bases are a match to TRBD2. From germline, CDR1 is SNHLY and CDR2 FYNNEI. The CDR3 contains 16 residues. J was trimmed by 4 bases and V by 1 base; bases with no gene match: 6. Here the CDR3 DNA reads TGTGCCAGCAGTGAAGGGGCGACTAGCGGGATTTACGAGCAGTACTTC. This translates into CASSEGATSGIYEQYF.

The chain has TRBV7-3 and TRBJ1-1; D ambiguous. Germline CDR1 reads SGHTA; CDR2 reads FQGTGA. V gave up 2 bases and J gave up 8 bases, with 12 bases separating them. The CDR3 is 13 amino acids. The CDR3 DNA sequence: TGTGCCAGCAGCTTAGGGAACACAGACGAAGCTTTCTTT. Protein sequence: CASSLGNTDEAFF.

The V and J genes are TRBV27 and TRBJ2-6; D uncertain. Germline V gives CDR1 MNHEY, CDR2 SMNVEV (reference sequence). V lost 7 bases, J lost 0 bases, and 13 bases lay in between. The CDR3 spans 16 residues. The CDR3 nucleotides read TGTGCCAGCACTCTCAACGGTCCCTCTGGGGCCAACGTCCTGACTTTC. Its translation: CASTLNGPSGANVLTF.

V and J are TRBV6-5 and TRBJ2-7; 9 bases match TRBD1. Germline V gene data show CDR1 as MNHEY and CDR2 as SVGAGI. Germline trimming cut 6 bases from V and 3 bases from J; bases unmatched to any gene: 6. CDR3 length: 14 amino acids. The CDR3 DNA sequence: TGTGCCAGCAGCACAGGGGGCGAGGACTACGAGCAGTACTTC. This gives the protein CASSTGGEDYEQYF.

This clonotype was recorded only once. This rearrangement joins TRBV24-1 to TRBJ2-1; weak D call: TRBD1 (5 bases). Trimming left V 0 bases short and J 4 bases short, with 18 bases between. This CDR3 has 18 residues. Germline V CDR1 and CDR2: KGHDR, SFDVKD. The CDR3 sequence is CATSDLPVRAKNYNEQFF. The CDR3 region has the DNA TGTGCCACCAGTGATTTGCCGGTCAGGGCTAAAAATTACAATGAGCAGTTCTTC.

This sequence joins TRBV6-5 and TRBJ2-3, with 15 bases that match TRBD2. The CDR3 is made up of 20 amino acids. V gave up 4 bases and J gave up 8 bases; unmatched junction bases: 19. Germline loops: CDR1 MNHEY, CDR2 SVGAGI. The CDR3 reads CASSSRTSGRAEVRGATQYF. Written as DNA, the CDR3 is TGTGCCAGCAGTTCTAGGACTAGCGGGAGGGCCGAGGTACGAGGCGCTACGCAGTATTTT.

As concerns this clonotype: A read error may account for a junction end that differs from germline. The chain uses TRBV4-1 and TRBJ2-1, with 7 bases matching TRBD2. The CDR3 has 15 residues. Per the germline V gene, CDR1 is MGHRA and CDR2 is YSYEKL. The CDR3 DNA follows: TGCGCCGGCAGCCAGGTATTGACTAGCACTGGTGAGCAGTTCTTC. It codes for CAGSQVLTSTGEQFF.

The chain recombines TRBV7-2 with TRBJ1-2; 7 bases fit TRBD1. The CDR3 runs 15 residues. Trimming cost V 0 bases and J 2 bases; bases outside gene matches: 3. Germline CDR1 reads SGHTA; CDR2 reads FQGNSA. The CDR3 region has the DNA TGTGCCAGCAGCTTAGCCCAGGGGGGAAACTATGGCTACACCTTC. As protein: CASSLAQGGNYGYTF.

The J gene is TRBJ2-3, the V gene TRBV25-1; D unresolved. The CDR3 length is 12 residues. Germline V gene sequence: CDR1 MGHDK, CDR2 SYGVNS. Trimming took 1 base from V and 7 from J, leaving 6 bases between them. The CDR3 DNA reads as TGTGCCAGCAGTGAATTTACCTATACGCAGTATTTT. Translated: CASSEFTYTQYF.

The V gene is TRBV4-1, the J gene TRBJ2-3; D is uncertain. CDR3 length: 16 amino acids. Germline CDR1 and CDR2: MGHRA and YSYEKL. V lost 1 base, J lost 6 bases, and 17 bases lay in between. CDR3 sequence: CASSQVYSTSEDTQYF. The CDR3 DNA reads as TGCGCCAGCAGCCAAGTTTACAGCACATCAGAGGATACGCAGTATTTT.